This T cell receptor (beta chain) was documented in a study of T cell repertoires in cytomegalovirus infection. On the study more broadly: The authors relied on CMV epitopes, both recently identified HLA-C-restricted and well-studied HLA-B-restricted. Indications came from public TCR beta signatures; they pointed to CMV infection and to a matching HLA type. Study outcomes and limitations: Dominating the ex vivo response were HLA-C-restricted CMV-specific TCR beta clonotypes. Summed frequency of shared TCR beta families picked out CMV carriers who also had the relevant HLA.

This clonotype was observed a handful of times. Its antigen remains unknown. TCRdb analysed the reads with MiXCR anew, one entry per CDR3 protein. The table lists hundreds of thousands of distinct CDR3 sequences, roughly 33% of them singletons. The CDR3 has 15 amino acids. The germline CDR1 and CDR2 sequences are SGHTA and FQGNSA. The V gene end was trimmed by 5 bases and the J gene end by 7 bases; junction bases not matched to a gene: 7. This TCR was sampled from a human donor in good health (CMV status not recorded). Some clones in this sample may be carry-over from other donors' samples. The sequenced sample was cultured PBMCs, obtained from culture after CMV antigen stimulation. The V and J genes are TRBV7-2 and TRBJ2-1; TRBD2 matches 11 bases. The DNA of the CDR3 is TGTGCCAGCAGCCGTAGCGGGGGGGCCCTTAATGAGCAGTTCTTC. As protein: CASSRSGGALNEQFF.